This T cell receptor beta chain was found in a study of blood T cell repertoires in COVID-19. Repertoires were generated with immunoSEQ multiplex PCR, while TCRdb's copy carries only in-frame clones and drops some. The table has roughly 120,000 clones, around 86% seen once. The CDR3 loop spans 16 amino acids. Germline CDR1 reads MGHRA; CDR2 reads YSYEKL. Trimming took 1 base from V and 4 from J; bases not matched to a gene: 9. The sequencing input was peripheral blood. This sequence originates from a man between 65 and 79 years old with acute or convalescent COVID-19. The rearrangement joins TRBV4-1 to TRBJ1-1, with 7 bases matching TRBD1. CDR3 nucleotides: TGCGCCAGCAGCCAAGGACTAGACAGGGAGGCCACTGAAGCTTTCTTT. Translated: CASSQGLDREATEAFF.